Listed below are T cell receptor beta chains from one sample, sequenced in a study of shared clonotypes between healthy human individuals. The assay was immunoSEQ multiplex PCR, and TCRdb's table has in-frame clones only and misses some. The repertoire has some 2,500,000 clones, 90% to 95% of them found once; the top ten carry 0.36%. The sample taken for sequencing was naive CD4+ T cells from PBMCs. These receptors were taken from a man in his late teens or twenties in good health. Some clones in this sample may be carry-over from other donors' samples. Both conserved end residues are part of each CDR3. D genes are given only for firm matches. Size is stated for part of the rows, as once, few or many counts, or as a class when the clone is expanded.

>.|TRBV18|.|TRBJ2-1
TGTGCCAGCTCACCCGGCCTGTACAATGAGCAGTTCTTC
CASSPGLYNEQFF
>.|TRBV18|TRBD2|TRBJ2-7
TGTGCCAGCTCACCGGCGGGAGGGCTAGTTTCCTACGAGCAGTACTTC
CASSPAGGLVSYEQYF
>once|TRBV9|.|TRBJ1-3
TGTGCCAGCAGCGCCCGTGGTGATAGCTCTGGAAACACCATATATTTT
CASSARGDSSGNTIYF
>.|TRBV27|.|TRBJ2-1
TGTGCCAGCCGGATTTGGGGATCGTTCTACAATGAGCAGTTCTTC
CASRIWGSFYNEQFF
>.|TRBV7-8|.|TRBJ1-5
TGTGCCAGCAGCGCTCGGACAGACCAGCCCCAGCATTTT
CASSARTDQPQHF
>few|TRBV4-1|.|TRBJ2-2
TGCGCCAGCAGCCAACCCTTGGGCGCATTGGGGGCCACCGGGGAGCTGTTTTTT
CASSQPLGALGATGELFF
>.|TRBV5-1|.|TRBJ2-1
TGCGCCAGCAGAATGGGTAACCTCTTAACGGATGAGCAGTTCTTC
CASRMGNLLTDEQFF
>once|TRBV6-5|.|TRBJ2-1
TGTGCCAGCAGAAGGGCGGGAAGTCACGGGGAGCAGTTCTTC
CASRRAGSHGEQFF
>.|TRBV2|TRBD1|TRBJ1-3
TGTGCCAGCAGTGCGGCCAGGGGGCGCGGAAACACCATATATTTT
CASSAARGRGNTIYF
>once|TRBV18|TRBD1|TRBJ1-2
TGTGCCAGCTCACCAGGGCCAGGGGGTGGCTACACCTTC
CASSPGPGGGYTF
>.|TRBV15|TRBD2|TRBJ2-5
TGTGCCACCAGCGTACGTAGGACTAGCGGGAGTCGGGAGACCCAGTACTTC
CATSVRRTSGSRETQYF
>.|TRBV5-1|TRBD1|TRBJ2-3
TGCGCCAGCAGCGCGGACAGGGGGGCAGATACGCAGTATTTT
CASSADRGADTQYF
>.|TRBV7-8|.|TRBJ1-2
TGTGCCAGCAGCTTGCGGCGGGGCCCGGAAGGCTACACCTTC
CASSLRRGPEGYTF
>.|TRBV9|.|TRBJ1-5
TGTGCCAGCAGCGTAGAGCCCACGGAGAGCAATCAGCCCCAGCATTTT
CASSVEPTESNQPQHF
>.|TRBV4-1|.|TRBJ2-2
TGCGCCAGCAGCCTATCCCTCGCGGGTCTAACCGGGGAGCTGTTTTTT
CASSLSLAGLTGELFF
>.|TRBV18|.|TRBJ1-5
TGTGCCAGCTCATTACTACAGGGTAGCAATCAGCCCCAGCATTTT
CASSLLQGSNQPQHF
>.|TRBV11-3|.|TRBJ2-2
TGTGCCAGCAGCAGCGGGACAGCCTTAACCGGGGAGCTGTTTTTT
CASSSGTALTGELFF
>.|TRBV27|.|TRBJ1-2
TGTGCCAGCCGGCAGGGGCCCGGGATCTATGGCTACACCTTC
CASRQGPGIYGYTF
>.|TRBV18|.|TRBJ1-3
TGTGCCAGCTCACCGATCCTGCAGGATACTGGAAACACCATATATTTT
CASSPILQDTGNTIYF
>once|TRBV27|.|TRBJ2-3
TGTGCCAGCATTGACCGAAGGGATACGCAGTATTTT
CASIDRRDTQYF